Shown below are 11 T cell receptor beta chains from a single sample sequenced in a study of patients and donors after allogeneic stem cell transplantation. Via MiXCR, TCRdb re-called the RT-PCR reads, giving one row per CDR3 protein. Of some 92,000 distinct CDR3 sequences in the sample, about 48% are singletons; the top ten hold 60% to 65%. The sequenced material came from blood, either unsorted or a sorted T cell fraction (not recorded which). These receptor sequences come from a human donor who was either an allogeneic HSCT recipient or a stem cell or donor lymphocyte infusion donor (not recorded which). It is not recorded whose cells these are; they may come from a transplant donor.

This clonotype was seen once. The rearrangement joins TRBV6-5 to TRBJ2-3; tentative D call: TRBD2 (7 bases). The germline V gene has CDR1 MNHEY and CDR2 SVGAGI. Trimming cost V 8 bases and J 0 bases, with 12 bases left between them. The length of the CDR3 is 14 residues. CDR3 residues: CASGRGLSTDTQYF. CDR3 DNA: TGTGCCAGCGGGCGGGGGCTCAGCACAGATACGCAGTATTTT.

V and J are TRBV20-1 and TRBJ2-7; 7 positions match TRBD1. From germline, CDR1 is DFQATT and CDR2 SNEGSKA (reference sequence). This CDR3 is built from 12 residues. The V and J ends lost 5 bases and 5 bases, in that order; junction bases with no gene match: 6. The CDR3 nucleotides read TGCAGTGCTCGCGACAGGGTCCACGAGCAGTACTTC. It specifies CSARDRVHEQYF.

CDR3 sequence: CASSEGSGQGAQPQHF. The CDR3 bases are TGTGCCAGCAGCGAAGGGTCGGGACAGGGGGCACAGCCCCAGCATTTT. The V gene is TRBV7-9, the J gene TRBJ1-5; the match to TRBD1 covers 12 bases. CDR1 and CDR2 (germline): SEHNR, FQNEAQ (reference sequence). The V gene end was trimmed by 5 bases and the J gene end by 7 bases; junction bases not matched to a gene: 9. The CDR3 is made up of 16 amino acids.

CDR3 residues: CASSRLGNYGYTF. CDR3 coding DNA: TGTGCCAGCTCCCGACTGGGTAACTATGGCTACACCTTC. The V gene is TRBV12-3 or TRBV12-4, the J gene TRBJ1-2; D ambiguous. The CDR3 contains 13 residues. Trimming stripped 8 bases from V and 1 base from J, with 11 bases between.

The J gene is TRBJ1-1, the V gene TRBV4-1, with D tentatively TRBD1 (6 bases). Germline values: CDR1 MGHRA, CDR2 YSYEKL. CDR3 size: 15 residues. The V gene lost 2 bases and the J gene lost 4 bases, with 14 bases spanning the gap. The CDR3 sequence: CASSQPTGLGTEAFF. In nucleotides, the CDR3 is TGCGCCAGCAGCCAACCGACAGGTTTGGGCACTGAAGCTTTCTTT.

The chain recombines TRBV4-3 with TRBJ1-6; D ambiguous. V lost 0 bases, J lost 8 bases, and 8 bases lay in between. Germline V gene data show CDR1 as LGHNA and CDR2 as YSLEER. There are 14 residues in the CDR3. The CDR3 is CASSQDLMYSPLHF. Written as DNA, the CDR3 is TGCGCCAGCAGCCAAGACCTTATGTATTCACCCCTCCACTTT.

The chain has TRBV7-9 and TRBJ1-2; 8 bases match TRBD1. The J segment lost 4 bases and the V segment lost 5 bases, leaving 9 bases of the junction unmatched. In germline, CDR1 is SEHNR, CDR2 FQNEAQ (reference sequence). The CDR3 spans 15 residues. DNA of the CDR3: TGTGCCAGCAGCCCCATGGACAGGGATTTCTATGGCTACACCTTC. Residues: CASSPMDRDFYGYTF.

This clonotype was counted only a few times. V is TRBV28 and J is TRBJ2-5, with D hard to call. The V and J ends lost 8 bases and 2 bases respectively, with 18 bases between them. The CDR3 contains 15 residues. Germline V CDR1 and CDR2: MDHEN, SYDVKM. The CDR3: CASESPGPGQETQYF. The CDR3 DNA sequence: TGTGCCAGCGAATCCCCTGGGCCCGGGCAAGAGACCCAGTACTTC.

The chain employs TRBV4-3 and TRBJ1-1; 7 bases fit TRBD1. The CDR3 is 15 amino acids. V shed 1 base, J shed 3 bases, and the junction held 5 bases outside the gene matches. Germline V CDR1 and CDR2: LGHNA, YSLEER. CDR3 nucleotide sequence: TGCGCCAGCAGCCAAGTAGACAGGGCAGACACTGAAGCTTTCTTT. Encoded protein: CASSQVDRADTEAFF.

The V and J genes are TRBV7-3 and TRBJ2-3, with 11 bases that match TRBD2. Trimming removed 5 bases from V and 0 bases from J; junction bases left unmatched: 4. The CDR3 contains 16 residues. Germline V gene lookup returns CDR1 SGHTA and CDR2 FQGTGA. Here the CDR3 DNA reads TGTGCCAGCAGCGCTAGGACTAGCGGGAGCACAGATACGCAGTATTTT. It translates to CASSARTSGSTDTQYF. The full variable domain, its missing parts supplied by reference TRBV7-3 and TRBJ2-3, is GAGVSQTPSNKVTEKGKYVELRCDPISGHTALYWYRQSLGQGPEFLIYFQGTGAADDSGLPNDRFFAVRPEGSVSTLKIQRTERGDSAVYLCASSARTSGSTDTQYFGPGTRLTVL.

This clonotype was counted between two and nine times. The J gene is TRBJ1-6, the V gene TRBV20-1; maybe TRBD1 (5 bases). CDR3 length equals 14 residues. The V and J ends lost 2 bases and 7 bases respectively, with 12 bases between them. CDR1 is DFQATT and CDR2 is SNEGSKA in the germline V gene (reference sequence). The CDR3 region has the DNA TGCAGTGCTAGAACCCCAGGGTGGAATTCACCCCTCCACTTT. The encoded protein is CSARTPGWNSPLHF.